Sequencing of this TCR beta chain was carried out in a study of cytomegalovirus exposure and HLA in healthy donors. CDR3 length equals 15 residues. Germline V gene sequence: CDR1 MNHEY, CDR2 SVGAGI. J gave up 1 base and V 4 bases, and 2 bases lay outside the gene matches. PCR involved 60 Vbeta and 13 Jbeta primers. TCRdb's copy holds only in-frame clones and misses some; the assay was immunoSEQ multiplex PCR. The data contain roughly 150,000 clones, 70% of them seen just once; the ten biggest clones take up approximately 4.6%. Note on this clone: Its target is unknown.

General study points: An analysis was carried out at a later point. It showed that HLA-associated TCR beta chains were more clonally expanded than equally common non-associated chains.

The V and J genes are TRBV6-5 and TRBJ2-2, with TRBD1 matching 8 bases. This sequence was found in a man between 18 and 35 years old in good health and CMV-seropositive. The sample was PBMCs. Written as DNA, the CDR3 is TGTGCCAGCAGTTCCGGACAGGGGAACACCGGGGAGCTGTTTTTT. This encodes CASSSGQGNTGELFF.